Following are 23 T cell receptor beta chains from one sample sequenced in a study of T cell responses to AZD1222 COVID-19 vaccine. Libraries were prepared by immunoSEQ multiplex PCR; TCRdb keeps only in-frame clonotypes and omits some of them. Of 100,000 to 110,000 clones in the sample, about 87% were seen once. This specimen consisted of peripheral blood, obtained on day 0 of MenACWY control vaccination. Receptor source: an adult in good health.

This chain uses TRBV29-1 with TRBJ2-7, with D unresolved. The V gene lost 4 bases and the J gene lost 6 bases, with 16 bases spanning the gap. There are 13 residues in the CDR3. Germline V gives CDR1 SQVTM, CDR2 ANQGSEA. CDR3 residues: CSVAMGLPSEQYF. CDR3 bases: TGCAGCGTTGCGATGGGGTTGCCAAGCGAGCAGTACTTC.

The CDR3 reads CASMPSNEGHQETQYF. CDR3 DNA: TGTGCCAGCATGCCGTCTAACGAGGGCCACCAAGAGACCCAGTACTTC. J is TRBJ2-5 and V is TRBV7-6, with D possibly being TRBD2 (5 bases). The V gene lost 7 bases and the J gene lost 0 bases, with 18 bases spanning the gap. CDR3 length equals 16 residues. From germline, CDR1 is SGHVS and CDR2 FNYEAQ.

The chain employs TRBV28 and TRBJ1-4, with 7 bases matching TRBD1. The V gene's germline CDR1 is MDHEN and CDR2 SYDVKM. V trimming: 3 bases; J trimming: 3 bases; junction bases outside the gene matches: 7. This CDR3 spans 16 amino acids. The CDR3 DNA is TGTGCCAGCAGTTTCGGCAGGGGGTGGTCTAATGAAAAACTGTTTTTT. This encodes CASSFGRGWSNEKLFF.

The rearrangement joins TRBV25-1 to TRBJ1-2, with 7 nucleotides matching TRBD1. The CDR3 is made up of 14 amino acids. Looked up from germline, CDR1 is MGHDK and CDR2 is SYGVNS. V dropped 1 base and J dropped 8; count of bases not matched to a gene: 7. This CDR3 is CASSESTRTGGYTF. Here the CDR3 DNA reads TGTGCCAGCAGTGAATCCACTAGGACAGGAGGCTACACCTTC.

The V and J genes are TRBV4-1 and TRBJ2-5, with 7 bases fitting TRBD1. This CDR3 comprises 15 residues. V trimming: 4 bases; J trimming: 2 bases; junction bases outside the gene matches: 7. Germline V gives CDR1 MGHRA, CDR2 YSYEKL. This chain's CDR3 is CASSPNGQAQETQYF. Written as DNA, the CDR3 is TGCGCCAGCAGCCCAAACGGACAGGCGCAAGAGACCCAGTACTTC.

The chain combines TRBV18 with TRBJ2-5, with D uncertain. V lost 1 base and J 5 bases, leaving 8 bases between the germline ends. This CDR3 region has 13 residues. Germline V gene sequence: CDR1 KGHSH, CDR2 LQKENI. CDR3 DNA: TGTGCCAGCTCACCACGGGATGCGGAGACCCAGTACTTC. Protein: CASSPRDAETQYF.

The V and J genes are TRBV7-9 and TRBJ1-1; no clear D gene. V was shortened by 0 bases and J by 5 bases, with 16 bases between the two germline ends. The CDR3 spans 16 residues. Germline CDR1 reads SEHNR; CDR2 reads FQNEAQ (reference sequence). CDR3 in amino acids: CASSLAESYGRTEAFF. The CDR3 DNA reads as TGTGCCAGCAGCTTAGCTGAATCCTACGGTCGGACTGAAGCTTTCTTT.

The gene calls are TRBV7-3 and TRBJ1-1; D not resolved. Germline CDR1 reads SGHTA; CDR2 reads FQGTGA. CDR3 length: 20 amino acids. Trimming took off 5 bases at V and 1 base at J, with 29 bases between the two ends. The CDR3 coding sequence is TGTGCCAGCAGCCCACGAGGCCAGGCACTACCGCAATCCAAGAACACTGAAGCTTTCTTT. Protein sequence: CASSPRGQALPQSKNTEAFF.

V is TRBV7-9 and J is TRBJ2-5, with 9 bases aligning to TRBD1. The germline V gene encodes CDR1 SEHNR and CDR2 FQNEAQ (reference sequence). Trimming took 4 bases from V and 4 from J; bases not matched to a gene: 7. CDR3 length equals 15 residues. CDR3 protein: CASSSQGAFGETQYF. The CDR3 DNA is TGTGCCAGCAGCTCACAGGGGGCCTTTGGAGAGACCCAGTACTTC.

CDR3 in DNA: TGTGCCAGCAGCTTAGCCCAGGGGGCGACTGGCTACACCTTC. This translates into CASSLAQGATGYTF. The gene calls are TRBV7-2 and TRBJ1-2, with 8 bases aligning to TRBD1. The CDR3 has 14 residues. Germline V CDR1 and CDR2: SGHTA, FQGNSA. V lost 0 bases to trimming and J lost 7 bases; unmatched junction nucleotides: 4.

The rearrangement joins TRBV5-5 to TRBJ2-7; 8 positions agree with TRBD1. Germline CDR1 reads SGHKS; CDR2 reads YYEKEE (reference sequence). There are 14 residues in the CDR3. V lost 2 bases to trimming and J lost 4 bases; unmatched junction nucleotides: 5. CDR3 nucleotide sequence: TGTGCCAGCAGCTTCGCAGGGGGCCAGTACGAGCAGTACTTC. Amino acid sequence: CASSFAGGQYEQYF.

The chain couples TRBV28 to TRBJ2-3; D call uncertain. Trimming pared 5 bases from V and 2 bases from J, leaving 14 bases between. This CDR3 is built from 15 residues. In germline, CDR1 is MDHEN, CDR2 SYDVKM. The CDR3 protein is CASSQGPKFTDTQYF. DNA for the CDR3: TGTGCCAGCAGTCAAGGACCGAAATTCACAGATACGCAGTATTTT.

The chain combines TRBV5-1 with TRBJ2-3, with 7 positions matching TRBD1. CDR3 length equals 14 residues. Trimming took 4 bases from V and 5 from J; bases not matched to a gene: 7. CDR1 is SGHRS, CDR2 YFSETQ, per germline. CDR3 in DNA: TGCGCCAGCAGCCGGGGACAGCCAGAAGATACGCAGTATTTT. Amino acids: CASSRGQPEDTQYF. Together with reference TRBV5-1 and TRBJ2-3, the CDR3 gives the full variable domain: KAGVTQTPRYLIKTRGQQVTLSCSPISGHRSVSWYQQTPGQGLQFLFEYFSETQRNKGNFPGRFSGRQFSNSRSEMNVSTLELGDSALYLCASSRGQPEDTQYFGPGTRLTVL.

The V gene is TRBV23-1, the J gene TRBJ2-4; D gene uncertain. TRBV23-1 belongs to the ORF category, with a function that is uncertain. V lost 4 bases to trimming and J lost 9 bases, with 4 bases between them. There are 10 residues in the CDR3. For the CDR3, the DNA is TGCGCCAGCAGTCTTCGCATTCAGTACTTC. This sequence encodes CASSLRIQYF.

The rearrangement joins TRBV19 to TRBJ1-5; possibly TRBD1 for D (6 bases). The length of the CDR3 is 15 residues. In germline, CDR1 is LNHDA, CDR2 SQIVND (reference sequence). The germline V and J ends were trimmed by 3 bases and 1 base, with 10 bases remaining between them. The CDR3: CASSMQQGSNQPQHF. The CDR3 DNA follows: TGTGCCAGTAGTATGCAACAGGGAAGCAATCAGCCCCAGCATTTT.

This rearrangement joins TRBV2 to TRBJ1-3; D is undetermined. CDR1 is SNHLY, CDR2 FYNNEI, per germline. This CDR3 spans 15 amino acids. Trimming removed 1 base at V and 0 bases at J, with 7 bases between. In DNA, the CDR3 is TGTGCCAGCAGTGAAGACCGATACTCTGGAAACACCATATATTTT. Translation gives CASSEDRYSGNTIYF.

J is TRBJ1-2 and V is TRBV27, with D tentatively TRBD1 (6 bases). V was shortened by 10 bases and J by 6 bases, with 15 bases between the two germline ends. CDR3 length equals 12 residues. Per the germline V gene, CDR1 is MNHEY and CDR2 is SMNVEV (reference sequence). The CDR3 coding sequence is TGTGCCACCCGTCTGGGGGCGAATGGCTACACCTTC. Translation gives CATRLGANGYTF.

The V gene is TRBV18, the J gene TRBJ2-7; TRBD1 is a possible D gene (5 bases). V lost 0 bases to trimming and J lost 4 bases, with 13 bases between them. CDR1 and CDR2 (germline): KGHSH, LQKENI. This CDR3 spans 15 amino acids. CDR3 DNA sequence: TGTGCCAGCTCACCACCGTCCCAGGGAAATTACGAGCAGTACTTC. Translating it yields CASSPPSQGNYEQYF.

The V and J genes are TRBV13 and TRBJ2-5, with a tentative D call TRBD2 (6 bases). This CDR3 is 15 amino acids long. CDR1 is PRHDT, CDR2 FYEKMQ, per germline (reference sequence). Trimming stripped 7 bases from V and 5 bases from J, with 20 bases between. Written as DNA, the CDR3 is TGTGCCAGCACCCCGGGACTTGGGGTAACCGAGACCCAGTACTTC. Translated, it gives CASTPGLGVTETQYF.

The CDR3 region has the DNA TGTGCCAGCAGGAAGGACAGGGGGCGGCCCTACGAGCAGTACTTC. It yields the protein CASRKDRGRPYEQYF. The chain recombines TRBV6-5 with TRBJ2-7; 11 bases agree with TRBD1. V gave up 6 bases and J gave up 2 bases; unmatched junction bases: 6. The CDR3 runs to 15 residues. Per germline, CDR1 MNHEY and CDR2 SVGAGI.

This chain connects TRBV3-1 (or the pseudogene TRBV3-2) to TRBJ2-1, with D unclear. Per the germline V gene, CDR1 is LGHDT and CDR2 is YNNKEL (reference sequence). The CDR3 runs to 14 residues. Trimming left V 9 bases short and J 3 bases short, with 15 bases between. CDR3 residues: CARTPVGLYNEQFF. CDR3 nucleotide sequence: TGTGCCAGAACACCCGTCGGTCTCTACAATGAGCAGTTCTTC.

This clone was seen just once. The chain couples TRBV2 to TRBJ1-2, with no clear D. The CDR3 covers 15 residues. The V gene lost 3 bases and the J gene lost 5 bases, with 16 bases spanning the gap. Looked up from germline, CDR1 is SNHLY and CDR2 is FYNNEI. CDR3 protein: CASSEYSQTLYGYTF. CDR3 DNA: TGTGCCAGCAGTGAGTACAGCCAGACTTTATATGGCTACACCTTC.

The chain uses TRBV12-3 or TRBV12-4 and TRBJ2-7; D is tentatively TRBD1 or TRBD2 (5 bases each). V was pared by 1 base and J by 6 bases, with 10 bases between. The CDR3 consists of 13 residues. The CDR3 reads CASSLGGSTEQYF. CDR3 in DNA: TGTGCCAGCAGTTTAGGGGGGTCTACCGAGCAGTACTTC.